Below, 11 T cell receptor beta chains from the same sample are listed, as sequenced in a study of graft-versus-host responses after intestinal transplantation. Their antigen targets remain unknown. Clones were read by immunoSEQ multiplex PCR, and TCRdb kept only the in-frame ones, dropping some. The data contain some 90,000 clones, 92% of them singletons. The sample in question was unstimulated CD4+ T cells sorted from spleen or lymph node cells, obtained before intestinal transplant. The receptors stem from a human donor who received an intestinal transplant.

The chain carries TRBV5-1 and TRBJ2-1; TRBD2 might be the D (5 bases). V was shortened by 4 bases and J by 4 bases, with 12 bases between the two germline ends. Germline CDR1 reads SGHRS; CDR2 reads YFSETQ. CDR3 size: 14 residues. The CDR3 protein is CASSRTPTYNEQFF. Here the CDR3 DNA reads TGCGCCAGCAGCCGGACTCCGACTTACAATGAGCAGTTCTTC.

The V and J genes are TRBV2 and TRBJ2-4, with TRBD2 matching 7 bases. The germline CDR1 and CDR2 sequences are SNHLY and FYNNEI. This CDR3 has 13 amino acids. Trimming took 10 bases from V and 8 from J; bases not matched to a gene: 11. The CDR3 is CATRPSGGDIQYF. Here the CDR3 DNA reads TGTGCCACCAGACCTAGCGGCGGTGACATTCAGTACTTC. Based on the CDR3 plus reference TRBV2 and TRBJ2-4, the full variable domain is EPEVTQTPSHQVTQMGQEVILRCVPISNHLYFYWYRQILGQKVEFLVSFYNNEISEKSEIFDDQFSVERPDGSNFTLKIRSTKLEDSAMYFCATRPSGGDIQYFGAGTRLSVL.

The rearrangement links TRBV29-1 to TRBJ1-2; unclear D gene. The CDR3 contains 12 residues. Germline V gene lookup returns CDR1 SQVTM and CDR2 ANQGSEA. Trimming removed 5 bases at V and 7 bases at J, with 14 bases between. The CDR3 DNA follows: TGCAGCGTTCTCAGTGCCGGGCGTGGCTACACCTTC. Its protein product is CSVLSAGRGYTF.

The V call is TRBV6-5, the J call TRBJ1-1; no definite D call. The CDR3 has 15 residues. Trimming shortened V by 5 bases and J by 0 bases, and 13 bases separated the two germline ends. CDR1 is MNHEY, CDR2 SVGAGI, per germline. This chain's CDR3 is CASSPPGRLNTEAFF. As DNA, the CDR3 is TGTGCCAGCAGTCCTCCCGGACGGCTGAACACTGAAGCTTTCTTT.

CDR3 in amino acids: CASSLEWAENYEQYF. In DNA form, the CDR3 reads TGTGCCAGCAGCTTAGAATGGGCGGAAAACTACGAGCAGTACTTC. This rearrangement joins TRBV11-3 to TRBJ2-7; D remains unclear. This CDR3 has 15 amino acids. Germline V CDR1 and CDR2: SGHNT, YENEEA. The V end lost 0 bases, the J end lost 3 bases, and 12 bases lay between the germline ends.

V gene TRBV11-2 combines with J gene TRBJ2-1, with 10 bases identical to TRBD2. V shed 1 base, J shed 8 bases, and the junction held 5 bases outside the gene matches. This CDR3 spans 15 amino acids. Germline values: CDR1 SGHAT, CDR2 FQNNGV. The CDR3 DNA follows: TGTGCCAGCAGCTTAGTCCCTAGCGGGAGCTATGAGCAGTTCTTC. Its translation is CASSLVPSGSYEQFF.

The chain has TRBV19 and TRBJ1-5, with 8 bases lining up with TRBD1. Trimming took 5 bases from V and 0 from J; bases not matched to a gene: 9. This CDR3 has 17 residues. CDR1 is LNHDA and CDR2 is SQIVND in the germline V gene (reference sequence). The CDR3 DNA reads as TGTGCCAGTAGTTTTTGGACAGGGACAAATAGCAATCAGCCCCAGCATTTT. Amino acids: CASSFWTGTNSNQPQHF.

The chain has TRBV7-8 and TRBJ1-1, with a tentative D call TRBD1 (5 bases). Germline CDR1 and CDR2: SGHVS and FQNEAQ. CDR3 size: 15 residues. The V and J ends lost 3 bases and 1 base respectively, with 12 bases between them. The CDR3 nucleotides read TGTGCCAGCAGCTTTCTGGGGGACGGGAACACTGAAGCTTTCTTT. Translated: CASSFLGDGNTEAFF.

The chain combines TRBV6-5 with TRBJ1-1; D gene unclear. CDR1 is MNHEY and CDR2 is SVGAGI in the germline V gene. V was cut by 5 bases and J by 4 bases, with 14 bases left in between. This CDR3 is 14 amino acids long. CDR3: CASSPTLPITEAFF. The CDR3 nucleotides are TGTGCCAGCAGTCCGACCCTACCGATCACTGAAGCTTTCTTT.

The CDR3 bases are TGCGCCAGCAGCCAAGAAGCGGGAGGGCTGTCCGCGCAGTACTTC. It specifies CASSQEAGGLSAQYF. J is TRBJ2-7 and V is TRBV4-1, with 10 bases matching TRBD2. The V segment lost 0 bases and the J segment 9 bases; nucleotides outside the gene matches: 8. The CDR3 covers 15 residues. The germline gives CDR1 MGHRA, CDR2 YSYEKL.

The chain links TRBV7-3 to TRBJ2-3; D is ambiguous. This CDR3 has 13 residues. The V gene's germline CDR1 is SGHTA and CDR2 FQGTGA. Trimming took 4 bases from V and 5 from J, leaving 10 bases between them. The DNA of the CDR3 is TGTGCCAGCAGCTACCGAAGAGTAGATACGCAGTATTTT. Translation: CASSYRRVDTQYF.